Below, 12 T cell receptor beta chains from the same sample are listed, as sequenced in a study of T-cell memory formation after mild COVID-19. TCRdb processed the 5' RACE reads anew with MiXCR; each CDR3 protein has one entry. The sample records some 450,000 distinct CDR3 sequences, roughly 20% being singletons. The specimen was PBMCs or a T cell subset sorted from them (not recorded which). Source of these receptors: an adult woman who had mild COVID-19 (a few samples of this study predate the infection). Cell type and time point are not known.

The chain uses TRBV19 and TRBJ2-7, with 12 bases identical to TRBD2. Looked up from germline, CDR1 is LNHDA and CDR2 is SQIVND (reference sequence). The CDR3 spans 17 residues. The V segment lost 1 base and the J segment 6 bases; nucleotides outside the gene matches: 10. This chain's CDR3 is CASSIAWTSGAWSEQYF. The CDR3 bases are TGTGCCAGTAGTATAGCCTGGACTAGCGGGGCATGGAGCGAGCAGTACTTC.

This clonotype was seen many times. The V gene is TRBV7-9, the J gene TRBJ2-7; D is uncertain. V lost 0 bases and J lost 0, with 15 bases in between. The CDR3 runs to 17 residues. Germline values: CDR1 SEHNR, CDR2 FQNEAQ (reference sequence). The CDR3 region has the DNA TGTGCCAGCAGCTTAGCCGTCTCGCCAAAAGGCTCCTACGAGCAGTACTTC. This codes for CASSLAVSPKGSYEQYF.

In this sample, this clonotype turned up a few times. V gene TRBV24-1 combines with J gene TRBJ2-2, with 8 bases that match TRBD1. J gave up 7 bases and V 0 bases, and 6 bases lay outside the gene matches. The CDR3 is 16 amino acids. Per germline, CDR1 KGHDR and CDR2 SFDVKD. The CDR3 DNA sequence: TGTGCCACCAGTGATTTGTTCCAGGGGGCAGGCGGGGAGCTGTTTTTT. This encodes CATSDLFQGAGGELFF.

V is TRBV30 and J is TRBJ2-7; D is perhaps TRBD1 (5 bases). CDR1 and CDR2 (germline): GTSNPN, SVGIG (reference sequence). The CDR3 totals 11 residues. V shed 0 bases and J shed 6 bases, with 6 bases lying between them. This chain's CDR3 is CAWSVQVEQYF. The CDR3 DNA sequence: TGTGCCTGGAGTGTACAGGTCGAGCAGTACTTC.

This clonotype was detected only a few times. The chain combines TRBV9 with TRBJ1-1; 8 bases align to TRBD1. The germline CDR1 and CDR2 sequences are SGDLS and YYNGEE. V lost 4 bases and J lost 4; bases outside the gene matches: 9. This CDR3 comprises 15 residues. CDR3 coding DNA: TGTGCCAGCAGCAAGGGACAGGCGGGGGCCACTGAAGCTTTCTTT. Translated, it gives CASSKGQAGATEAFF.

The chain employs TRBV2 and TRBJ2-5; D may be TRBD1 (6 bases). This CDR3 comprises 14 residues. The V and J ends lost 6 bases and 0 bases respectively, with 11 bases between them. Germline V gene data show CDR1 as SNHLY and CDR2 as FYNNEI. The DNA for the CDR3 is TGTGCCAGCAGGACGGACAGATACCAAGAGACCCAGTACTTC. This codes for CASRTDRYQETQYF.

This clonotype showed up just once. V usage is TRBV5-1 and J usage is TRBJ2-3; the match to TRBD2 covers 8 bases. V dropped 0 bases and J dropped 5; count of bases not matched to a gene: 5. The germline V gene encodes CDR1 SGHRS and CDR2 YFSETQ. This CDR3 is built from 15 residues. The CDR3 DNA is TGCGCCAGCAGCTTGGAGTCGGGGGGGCGAGATACGCAGTATTTT. This translates into CASSLESGGRDTQYF. The variable domain in full, with the rest retrieved from reference TRBV5-1 and TRBJ2-3, is KAGVTQTPRYLIKTRGQQVTLSCSPISGHRSVSWYQQTPGQGLQFLFEYFSETQRNKGNFPGRFSGRQFSNSRSEMNVSTLELGDSALYLCASSLESGGRDTQYFGPGTRLTVL.

The chain couples TRBV4-1 to TRBJ2-5; maybe TRBD2 (7 bases). The CDR3 spans 16 residues. Trimming left V 3 bases short and J 1 base short, with 15 bases between. CDR1 MGHRA and CDR2 YSYEKL come from the germline V gene. CDR3 amino acids: CASSQSGGSSQETQYF. The CDR3 DNA reads as TGCGCCAGCAGCCAGTCGGGGGGCTCTAGCCAAGAGACCCAGTACTTC.

This clonotype was seen only a few times. This chain connects TRBV3-1 to TRBJ2-5, with 7 positions matching TRBD2. CDR3 length equals 15 residues. The germline V gene has CDR1 LGHDT and CDR2 YNNKEL (reference sequence). Unmatched junction bases numbered 9, after V lost 6 bases and J lost 2 bases. CDR3 sequence (DNA): TGTGCCAGCAGAAAAACTGGGGGGGGACAAGAGACCCAGTACTTC. Translating gives CASRKTGGGQETQYF.

This clonotype was detected only a few times. The V and J genes are TRBV19 and TRBJ1-2; 9 nucleotides match TRBD1. Germline trimming cut 8 bases from V and 5 bases from J; bases unmatched to any gene: 6. The CDR3 consists of 13 residues. Per the germline V gene, CDR1 is LNHDA and CDR2 is SQIVND (reference sequence). The CDR3 is CASPRDRDYGYTF. The CDR3 bases are TGTGCCAGTCCCCGGGACAGGGATTATGGCTACACCTTC.

This clonotype was seen at least ten times. The junction and the germline gene differ at one end; a read error may be behind it. The CDR3 sequence is CASSENTEAFF. The CDR3 DNA reads TGTGCCAGCAGCGAAAACACTGAAGCTTTCTTT. The chain uses TRBV5-1 and TRBJ1-1; D is undetermined. The CDR3 consists of 11 residues. Germline V gene sequence: CDR1 SGHRS, CDR2 YFSETQ. Filled out from reference TRBV5-1 and TRBJ1-1, the complete variable domain reads KAGVTQTPRYLIKTRGQQVTLSCSPISGHRSVSWYQQTPGQGLQFLFEYFSETQRNKGNFPGRFSGRQFSNSRSEMNVSTLELGDSALYLCASSENTEAFFGQGTRLTVV.

This clonotype occurred a few times. J is TRBJ1-2 and V is TRBV25-1, with 7 nucleotides matching TRBD1. The CDR3 loop spans 14 amino acids. CDR1 is MGHDK, CDR2 SYGVNS, per germline. V was pared by 6 bases and J by 5 bases, with 9 bases of the junction left unmatched. Written as DNA, the CDR3 is TGTGCCAGCAGCACTGGGACAGCTAGTTATGGCTACACCTTC. It codes for CASSTGTASYGYTF.